The T cell receptor (beta chain) under discussion was sequenced for a study of T cells after yellow fever vaccination. Study information: When fractions had low cell numbers, they were prepared with SMART-Seq v4 Ultra Low Input.

In this sample, this clonotype turned up a few times. Antigen: not known. 5'RACE template switching added a universal primer site and UMIs to TCR cDNA. TCRdb redid the calling of the 5' RACE reads with MiXCR, one entry per CDR3 protein. The repertoire includes 250,000 to 400,000 distinct CDR3 sequences, around 4.4% of them detected once, and roughly a fifth sits in the top ten. The CDR3 totals 12 residues. Trimming pared 3 bases from V and 6 bases from J, leaving 8 bases between. From germline, CDR1 is MNHEY and CDR2 SMNVEV (reference sequence). Study results and limitations: Bulk-population clonotypes that are abundant could appear as contaminants in FACS-sorted repertoires. Primary-vaccination clones mostly resurfaced post-booster (around 95% CD4, under 90% CD8).

The source is a man aged 18 to 30 who received the YFV17D yellow fever vaccine. This material consisted of PBMCs, taken 15 days after the yellow fever booster vaccination. V gene TRBV27 combines with J gene TRBJ1-2; no clear D gene. The CDR3 is CASSFDGDGYTF. The CDR3 DNA is TGTGCCAGCAGTTTCGACGGGGATGGCTACACCTTC.